This T cell receptor beta chain was retrieved from a study of blood T cell repertoires in COVID-19. Study summary: Material from acute and convalescent COVID-19 was sourced from the United States, Italy and Spain. Sources were T cells, B-cell-depleted T cells, or PBMCs; the material itself was cDNA or gDNA.

Deletions cut 0 bases from V and 5 bases from J, with 13 bases between. The CDR3 spans 15 residues. From germline, CDR1 is SGHDN and CDR2 FVKESK. Original methodology: Amplified reference gene primers provided the basis for estimating nucleated cell counts. Produced via immunoSEQ multiplex PCR; TCRdb's table is partial and in-frame only. The DNA was the basis for D and trimming; V, J and clone size are from that table. Of over 200,000 clones listed, 80% to 95% are singletons. Patients from Seattle were sampled longitudinally, starting during active infection. The chain couples TRBV14 to TRBJ1-2; TRBD1 might be the D (5 bases). The receptor was derived from a man aged 60 to 69 with COVID-19, enrolled during active disease. Sequenced: peripheral blood. This CDR3 reads CASSQDHRKIYGYTF. CDR3 DNA sequence: TGTGCCAGCAGCCAAGACCACAGGAAAATTTATGGCTACACCTTC.